This TCR beta chain was sequenced during a study of tumor and adjacent non-tumor tissue in lung cancer. No cell sorting was done before RNA was extracted from the tissue. This non-tumor lung sample came from over 3 cm beyond the tumor edge. A modified ARM-PCR protocol with three rounds of nested PCR amplified TCRbeta. TCRdb re-derived calls from the multiplex PCR reads in MiXCR, one entry per CDR3 protein. The sample holds approximately 62,000 distinct CDR3 sequences; about 56% are singletons and the top ten take roughly a third. The CDR3 length is 15 residues. Germline V CDR1 and CDR2: MDHEN, SYDVKM. With regard to this clonotype: At one boundary the junction diverges from the germline segment, which might be a read error.

Material for sequencing was distant non-tumor lung tissue. This sequence originates from a man between 65 and 80 years old with non-small cell lung cancer. V usage is TRBV28 and J usage is TRBJ2-3, with no clear D. The CDR3 reads CASGLTGFITDTQYF. In nucleotides, the CDR3 is TGTGCCAGCGGTTTAACCGGCTTTATCACAGATACGCAGTATTTT.